The next 3 T cell receptor beta chains were all read from a single sample in a study of shared clonotypes between healthy human individuals. Naive CD8 cells lacked CD45RO and underwent positive selection for CCR7, leaving out terminally differentiated effector memory CD45RA+ cells. The data were produced by immunoSEQ multiplex PCR, yet TCRdb's version contains in-frame clones alone and is incomplete. Counted here are about 2.1 million clones, 85% to 95% occurring once; the ten biggest clones make up around 1.7%. The sequencing input was naive CD8+ T cells from PBMCs. These receptors were obtained from a young man in good health. Some clones in this sample may be carry-over from other donors' samples.

The chain links TRBV6-5 to TRBJ2-7; D not resolved. This CDR3 region has 13 residues. Between the trimmed V and J ends, which lost 3 bases and 5 bases, there was a span of 11 bases. Germline V gene data show CDR1 as MNHEY and CDR2 as SVGAGI. The chain's CDR3 is CASSYPGSDEQYF. CDR3 sequence (DNA): TGTGCCAGCAGTTATCCCGGCTCGGACGAGCAGTACTTC.

This chain uses TRBV7-9 with TRBJ2-3; no definite D call. Germline V gene data show CDR1 as SEHNR and CDR2 as FQNEAQ (reference sequence). V lost 2 bases and J 2 bases, leaving 14 bases between the germline ends. This CDR3 is 16 amino acids long. This CDR3 is CASSLTAQRITDTQYF. CDR3 nucleotides: TGTGCCAGCAGCTTAACGGCGCAACGGATCACAGATACGCAGTATTTT.

The table lists this clone with a count of one. The identical CDR3 is also encoded by other nucleotide sequences in the sample. This chain connects TRBV7-3 to TRBJ2-2; maybe TRBD1 (5 bases). This CDR3 is built from 14 residues. V lost 5 bases to trimming and J lost 2 bases, with 9 bases between them. Germline lookup yields CDR1 SGHTA and CDR2 FQGTGA. CDR3 residues: CASSPDRNTGELFF. The CDR3 nucleotides are TGTGCCAGCAGCCCCGACAGAAACACCGGGGAGCTGTTTTTT.